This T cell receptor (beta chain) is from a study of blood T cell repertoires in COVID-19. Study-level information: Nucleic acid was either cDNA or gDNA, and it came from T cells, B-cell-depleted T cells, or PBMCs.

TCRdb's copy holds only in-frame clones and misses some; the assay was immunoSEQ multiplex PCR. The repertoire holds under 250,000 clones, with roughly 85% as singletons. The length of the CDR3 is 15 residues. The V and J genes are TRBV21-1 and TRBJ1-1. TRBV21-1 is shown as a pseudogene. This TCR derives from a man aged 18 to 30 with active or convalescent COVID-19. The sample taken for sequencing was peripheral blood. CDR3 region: CASSKKGGKNTEAFF. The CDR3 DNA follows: TGTGCCAGCAGCAAAAAGGGGGGGAAGAACACTGAAGCTTTCTTT.